The 30 T cell receptor beta chains below come from one sample, sequenced in a study of control samples from healthy donors and cancer patients. Here immunoSEQ multiplex PCR was the method, and the copy in TCRdb shows in-frame clones only, minus some. The data contain about 180,000 clones, around 90% of them seen just once; the ten biggest clones take up around 1.4%. The sample comprised blood. These receptors were obtained from a woman aged 50 to 60 in good health.

This clone was found once. V gene TRBV6-5 combines with J gene TRBJ1-4; D may be TRBD1 (6 bases). This CDR3 comprises 14 residues. Germline loops: CDR1 MNHEY, CDR2 SVGAGI. The V and J ends lost 8 bases and 7 bases respectively, with 17 bases between them. The CDR3 nucleotides are TGTGCCAGCTGCGAGGGGGGAGGTGGTGAAAAACTGTTTTTT. It specifies CASCEGGGGEKLFF.

The rearrangement joins TRBV28 to TRBJ1-4, with 7 positions matching TRBD1. V was pared by 3 bases and J by 7 bases, with 8 bases of the junction left unmatched. The CDR3 spans 15 residues. Germline V lookup: CDR1 MDHEN, CDR2 SYDVKM. CDR3 sequence (DNA): TGTGCCAGCAGTTTCGCAGGGGGAAGAGGTGAAAAACTGTTTTTT. It specifies CASSFAGGRGEKLFF.

V usage is TRBV4-3 and J usage is TRBJ2-2; a weak D match, TRBD1 (5 bases). Germline V gene lookup returns CDR1 LGHNA and CDR2 YSLEER. This CDR3 region has 15 residues. The V gene lost 1 base and the J gene lost 4 bases, with 10 bases spanning the gap. The CDR3 DNA follows: TGCGCCAGCAGCCAAGGGACAATCCTCACCGGGGAGCTGTTTTTT. It is translated as CASSQGTILTGELFF.

The J gene is TRBJ2-7, the V gene TRBV11-3; perhaps TRBD1 as D (6 bases). Trimming took off 4 bases at V and 4 bases at J, with 11 bases between the two ends. Germline V gives CDR1 SGHNT, CDR2 YENEEA. CDR3 length: 13 residues. CDR3 in amino acids: CASSSNTGYEQYF. In DNA form, the CDR3 reads TGTGCCAGCAGCTCCAACACAGGGTACGAGCAGTACTTC.

Comment on this clone: In the same sample, other DNA sequences code for this CDR3. The chain carries TRBV4-1 and TRBJ1-5; D gene uncertain. In germline, CDR1 is MGHRA, CDR2 YSYEKL. The V and J ends lost 3 bases and 10 bases respectively, with 19 bases between them. CDR3 length equals 15 residues. CDR3 bases: TGCGCCAGCAGCCAGGAAACAAGTTCTATCTATCCCCAGCATTTT. It encodes CASSQETSSIYPQHF.

This clone has just a few counts. The gene calls are TRBV27 and TRBJ1-2; TRBD1 matches at 9 bases. The CDR3 totals 14 residues. CDR1 MNHEY and CDR2 SMNVEV come from the germline V gene (reference sequence). Trimming at V came to 0 bases and at J to 8 bases, leaving 4 bases not matched to a gene. The CDR3 sequence is CASSLSGTGTGYTF. The DNA for the CDR3 is TGTGCCAGCAGTTTATCGGGGACAGGGACCGGCTACACCTTC.

V usage is TRBV7-9 and J usage is TRBJ2-3, with D possibly being TRBD1 (5 bases). Trimming took 5 bases from V and 5 from J, leaving 20 bases between them. Germline CDR1 is SEHNR and CDR2 is FQNEAQ (reference sequence). The CDR3 totals 16 residues. DNA of the CDR3: TGTGCCAGCAGCCCCCTTATCTCTGCAGGGCGAGATACGCAGTATTTT. Translation: CASSPLISAGRDTQYF.

J is TRBJ1-5 and V is TRBV28, with a tentative D call TRBD1 (5 bases). The CDR3 contains 15 residues. V dropped 4 bases and J dropped 4 bases, with 14 bases sitting between them. Germline loops: CDR1 MDHEN, CDR2 SYDVKM. CDR3 region: CASSYIIGGNQPQHF. In DNA, the CDR3 is TGTGCCAGCAGTTATATTATTGGGGGGAATCAGCCCCAGCATTTT.

CDR3 region: CASSQGRGPGNTIYF. CDR3 nucleotides: TGTGCCAGCAGCCAAGGGAGGGGTCCGGGAAACACCATATATTTT. The chain joins TRBV4-2 to TRBJ1-3, with D tentatively TRBD1 (5 bases). The CDR3 has 15 amino acids. Trimming shortened V by 1 base and J by 4 bases, and 11 bases separated the two germline ends. The germline V gene has CDR1 LGHNA and CDR2 YNFKEQ.

The J gene is TRBJ1-1, the V gene TRBV24-1; 7 bases match TRBD1. The V segment lost 8 bases and the J segment 4 bases; nucleotides outside the gene matches: 6. CDR3 length: 13 residues. Germline lookup yields CDR1 KGHDR and CDR2 SFDVKD. The CDR3 reads CATKDRQGTEAFF. DNA for the CDR3: TGTGCCACCAAGGATCGACAGGGCACTGAAGCTTTCTTT.

V gene TRBV2 combines with J gene TRBJ2-4; D perhaps matches TRBD2 (5 bases). The CDR3 has 12 amino acids. Germline V gene lookup returns CDR1 SNHLY and CDR2 FYNNEI. V lost 8 bases to trimming and J lost 15 bases, with 20 bases between them. The CDR3 here is CASAREGWSGYF. As DNA, the CDR3 is TGTGCCAGCGCCCGCGAGGGTTGGAGTGGGTACTTC. Drawing the rest from reference TRBV2 and TRBJ2-4, the complete variable domain is EPEVTQTPSHQVTQMGQEVILRCVPISNHLYFYWYRQILGQKVEFLVSFYNNEISEKSEIFDDQFSVERPDGSNFTLKIRSTKLEDSAMYFCASAREGWSGYFGAGTRLSVL.

The chain carries TRBV9 and TRBJ2-2, with 12 bases identical to TRBD2. In germline, CDR1 is SGDLS, CDR2 YYNGEE. The CDR3 is 17 residues long. Losses at the gene ends were 4 bases for V and 2 bases for J; bases not matched to a gene: 6. The CDR3 sequence is CASSPRLAGANTGELFF. Written as DNA, the CDR3 is TGTGCCAGCAGCCCCCGACTAGCGGGGGCCAACACCGGGGAGCTGTTTTTT.

The V call is TRBV5-1, the J call TRBJ2-7; 9 bases fit TRBD2. Germline CDR1 and CDR2: SGHRS and YFSETQ. The CDR3 runs 16 residues. After removal of 0 bases from V and 1 base from J, the junction contained 5 bases not matched to a gene. CDR3 region: CASSLVLAGFSYEQYF. As DNA, the CDR3 is TGCGCCAGCAGCTTGGTACTAGCGGGTTTTTCCTACGAGCAGTACTTC.

The V and J genes are TRBV4-2 and TRBJ2-1, with 13 bases fitting TRBD2. The germline gives CDR1 LGHNA, CDR2 YNFKEQ. This CDR3 contains 20 residues. Losses at the gene ends were 0 bases for V and 4 bases for J; bases not matched to a gene: 12. CDR3 coding DNA: TGTGCCAGCAGCCAAGATCAACGACTAGCGGGAGGATATGGTTACAATGAGCAGTTCTTC. The encoded protein is CASSQDQRLAGGYGYNEQFF.

This clone has just one count. This chain connects TRBV18 to TRBJ2-1; a weak D match, TRBD2 (5 bases). This CDR3 is 15 amino acids long. The V end lost 8 bases, the J end lost 0 bases, and 14 bases lay between the germline ends. From germline, CDR1 is KGHSH and CDR2 LQKENI. The CDR3 loop reads CASQTSAGSYNEQFF. CDR3 nucleotides: TGTGCCAGCCAAACATCGGCGGGCTCCTACAATGAGCAGTTCTTC.

J is TRBJ1-1 and V is TRBV6-1, with a weak D call TRBD1 (6 bases). Looked up from germline, CDR1 is MNHNS and CDR2 is SASEGT. V gave up 3 bases and J gave up 3 bases, with 8 bases separating them. The CDR3 is 13 amino acids. The CDR3 nucleotides read TGTGCCAGCAGTGAGAACAGGGACACTGAAGCTTTCTTT. It specifies CASSENRDTEAFF.

V gene TRBV19 combines with J gene TRBJ1-1, with D uncertain. CDR3 length equals 14 residues. CDR1 is LNHDA and CDR2 is SQIVND in the germline V gene (reference sequence). V was cut by 0 bases and J by 11 bases, with 16 bases left in between. The CDR3 nucleotides are TGTGCCAGTAGTATAGATCTGGGGAGCCCCTCGGCTTTCTTT. Its protein is CASSIDLGSPSAFF.

The chain links TRBV5-1 to TRBJ2-7, with 7 bases identical to TRBD1. Germline CDR1 is SGHRS and CDR2 is YFSETQ. With 0 bases clipped from V and 3 bases from J, the junction kept 3 bases outside the gene matches. CDR3 length: 14 residues. In DNA, the CDR3 is TGCGCCAGCAGCTTGGAAGCAGGGGGCTACGAGCAGTACTTC. Translating it yields CASSLEAGGYEQYF.

This clone has only one observation. J is TRBJ2-1 and V is TRBV6-2 or TRBV6-3; 7 bases map to TRBD2. CDR1 is MNHEY and CDR2 is SVGEGT in the germline V gene. With V trimmed by 0 bases and J by 15 bases, 17 bases remained unmatched. There are 16 residues in the CDR3. In nucleotides, the CDR3 is TGTGCCAGCAGTTACTCGGGTGGGGCTAGCGGAGCGTACGCGTTCTTC. Its protein is CASSYSGGASGAYAFF.

This clone came up once. V is TRBV7-2 and J is TRBJ2-7, with D possibly matching TRBD1 (6 bases). CDR3 size: 13 residues. V shed 2 bases and J shed 4 bases, with 9 bases lying between them. From germline, CDR1 is SGHTA and CDR2 FQGNSA. The CDR3: CASSLNRVYEQYF. CDR3 in DNA: TGTGCCAGCAGCTTAAACAGGGTATACGAGCAGTACTTC.

The chain joins TRBV5-1 to TRBJ1-5; possibly TRBD1 for D (5 bases). V shed 0 bases and J shed 10 bases, with 8 bases lying between them. CDR3 length: 12 residues. Germline CDR1 and CDR2: SGHRS and YFSETQ. The CDR3 nucleotides are TGCGCCAGCAGCTTGGGGGGCGAACCCCAGCATTTT. Its translation: CASSLGGEPQHF.

The chain uses TRBV5-1 and TRBJ2-5; D is unresolved. The germline gives CDR1 SGHRS, CDR2 YFSETQ. CDR3 length: 16 residues. Trimming removed 0 bases from V and 3 bases from J, with 15 bases in between. The DNA for the CDR3 is TGCGCCAGCAGCTTGGCCGCGCAGAGTCGAGAAGAGACCCAGTACTTC. Amino acids: CASSLAAQSREETQYF.

This chain connects TRBV25-1 to TRBJ1-2, with D perhaps matching TRBD1 (5 bases). This CDR3 contains 15 residues. CDR1 is MGHDK and CDR2 is SYGVNS in the germline V gene. Deletions cut 5 bases from V and 5 bases from J, with 18 bases between. For the CDR3, the DNA is TGTGCCAGCAGTACCCCGGGGAGGGGAGATTATGGCTACACCTTC. Its protein product is CASSTPGRGDYGYTF.

The CDR3, as DNA: TGTGCCAGCAGTCCCGGGACAGGGGGGTCCTATAATTCACCCCTCCACTTT. Translation gives CASSPGTGGSYNSPLHF. The rearrangement links TRBV7-6 to TRBJ1-6; 11 positions match TRBD1. CDR1 and CDR2 from the germline V gene are SGHVS and FNYEAQ. The CDR3 totals 17 residues. J was trimmed by 1 base and V by 6 bases; bases with no gene match: 5.

DNA for the CDR3: TGCGCCAGCAGCTTGGACGGCGGGAACCAAGAGACCCAGTACTTC. It specifies CASSLDGGNQETQYF. J is TRBJ2-5 and V is TRBV5-1, with D perhaps matching TRBD2 (6 bases). CDR3 size: 15 residues. The germline V gene encodes CDR1 SGHRS and CDR2 YFSETQ. Deletions cut 0 bases from V and 0 bases from J, with 9 bases between.

V and J are TRBV28 and TRBJ2-7, with D uncertain. The CDR3 loop spans 19 amino acids. Between the trimmed V and J ends, which lost 5 bases and 3 bases, there was a span of 29 bases. From germline, CDR1 is MDHEN and CDR2 SYDVKM. This CDR3 is CASSTTVGGRSYLFYEQYF. The DNA of the CDR3 is TGTGCCAGCAGTACCACCGTTGGCGGCCGTTCTTACCTTTTCTACGAGCAGTACTTC.

The chain uses TRBV19 and TRBJ2-7; unclear D gene. There are 15 residues in the CDR3. The germline V gene has CDR1 LNHDA and CDR2 SQIVND (reference sequence). The ends were cut back, 2 bases at V and 4 bases at J, with 15 bases in the middle. In nucleotides, the CDR3 is TGTGCCAGTAGTATATACCCAGGTCCGGAGTACGAGCAGTACTTC. As protein: CASSIYPGPEYEQYF.

The V and J genes are TRBV5-4 and TRBJ1-2, with D tentatively TRBD1 (5 bases). CDR3 length: 14 amino acids. Between the trimmed V and J ends, which lost 0 bases and 2 bases, there was a span of 8 bases. CDR1 and CDR2 (germline): SGHNT, YYREEE (reference sequence). The CDR3 nucleotides read TGTGCCAGCAGCTTGGGGGGCGCCAACTATGGCTACACCTTC. It codes for CASSLGGANYGYTF.

The sample holds a few counts of this clone. The V call is TRBV6-5, the J call TRBJ2-5, with D unresolved. Germline V gene data show CDR1 as MNHEY and CDR2 as SVGAGI. The CDR3 is made up of 13 amino acids. Trimming left V 4 bases short and J 5 bases short, with 11 bases between. The CDR3 protein is CASSSSVSETQYF. The CDR3 DNA is TGTGCCAGCAGTTCCTCAGTCTCGGAGACCCAGTACTTC.

This clone was recorded once. The chain carries TRBV2 and TRBJ2-7; D is unresolved. The V and J ends lost 6 bases and 3 bases respectively, with 6 bases between them. Looked up from germline, CDR1 is SNHLY and CDR2 is FYNNEI. This CDR3 is built from 11 residues. This chain's CDR3 is CASSFVYEQYF. The DNA for the CDR3 is TGTGCCAGCAGCTTCGTCTACGAGCAGTACTTC.